This TCR beta chain emerged from a study of CD8 T cells in Susac syndrome. V lost 3 bases and J 4 bases, leaving 7 bases between the germline ends. CDR1 and CDR2 from the germline V gene are MDHEN and SYDVKM. The CDR3 length is 13 residues. Reverse transcription of 0.5 to 1 ug RNA was performed with random hexamers. The CDR3 of TCR beta was amplified by immunoSEQ multiplex PCR across 54 Vbeta and 13 Jbeta. MiXCR, run by TCRdb on the immunoSEQ multiplex PCR reads, gives a single entry per CDR3 protein. The sample yields some 150,000 distinct CDR3 sequences, approximately 93% seen once. The V and J genes are TRBV28 and TRBJ1-5, with D maybe TRBD1 (5 bases). The material sequenced was CD8+ T cells from PBMCs. The receptor comes from a human donor in good health. CDR3 DNA sequence: TGTGCCAGCAGTTTGTGGGGGAATCAGCCCCAGCATTTT. Amino acids: CASSLWGNQPQHF.